This T cell receptor beta chain was sequenced during a study of Graves' ophthalmopathy and Graves' hyperthyroidism. The CDR3 has 14 residues. Germline CDR1 SNHLY, CDR2 FYNNEI. Trimming removed 6 bases from V and 6 bases from J; junction bases left unmatched: 5. General study findings and limits: Ophthalmopathy could be told apart from stable hyperthyroidism by a 13-signature model (around 90% sensitivity, over 65% specificity). Both a roughly 64% sensitivity and an approximately 72% specificity characterized the model's predictions of ophthalmopathy progression.

The hyperthyroidism patients, aged 18 to 65, had been newly diagnosed, with under 2 months' duration. To note about this clonotype: Its specificity is not known.

Using RNA transcripts, the TCR beta CDR3 regions were amplified. First-round RT-PCR used HTBI primers; second-round multiplex PCR followed. A single record per CDR3 protein comes from TCRdb applying MiXCR to the multiplex PCR reads. This sample yields 900,000 to 1,200,000 distinct CDR3 sequences, of which around a third are seen a single time; around 10% belongs to the top ten. Specimen: peripheral blood or thyroid tissue (not recorded which). The rearrangement uses TRBV2 and TRBJ1-6, with 7 bases identical to TRBD1. The TCR was taken from an adult man with Graves' hyperthyroidism. DNA of the CDR3: TGTGCCAGCAGGAGGGACAGCGTTAATTCACCCCTCCACTTT. Translating it yields CASRRDSVNSPLHF. Full variable domain (outside the CDR3, taken from reference TRBV2 and TRBJ1-6): EPEVTQTPSHQVTQMGQEVILRCVPISNHLYFYWYRQILGQKVEFLVSFYNNEISEKSEIFDDQFSVERPDGSNFTLKIRSTKLEDSAMYFCASRRDSVNSPLHFGNGTRLTVT.